A selection of T cell receptor beta chains follows, all from one sample in a study of blood T cell repertoires in COVID-19. Clones were read by immunoSEQ multiplex PCR, and TCRdb kept only the in-frame ones, dropping some. This sample yields some 460,000 clones, of which around 89% are seen a single time; 4% to 5.5% belongs to the top ten. The material sequenced was peripheral blood. All receptors derive from a woman aged 25 to 39 with acute or convalescent COVID-19. Each CDR3 is given with its conserved first and last residue.

TRBJ2-7,TRBV5-1,CARPPGQSYEQYF
TRBJ2-5,TRBV5-1,CASSPWTERETQYF
TRBJ2-3,TRBV21-1,CASSKEDHEGITDTQYF
TRBJ1-3,TRBV7-6,CASSPRQGVPGNTIYF
TRBJ1-2,TRBV6-5,CASSSKTGFGGYTF
TRBJ1-2,TRBV19,CAAAGQGDGYTF
TRBJ2-7,TRBV6-5,CASSQPGRSSYEQYF
TRBJ2-2,TRBV6-5,CASRKDFTGELFF
TRBJ1-6,TRBV7-9,CASSLAGGGGSPLHF
TRBJ1-4,TRBV9,CASSVGEGSNEKLFF
TRBJ1-5,TRBV6-5,CASSTDRGNQPQHF
TRBJ2-1,TRBV28,CASSLSAGQFF
TRBJ2-1,TRBV6-5,CASSYRRTGNEQFF
TRBJ2-7,TRBV5-1,CASSAGPGLATYEQYF
TRBJ2-7,TRBV5-1,CASSLDGGAIEQYF
TRBJ1-2,TRBV9,CASSNSLGQGGYGYTF
TRBJ2-5,TRBV6-2/TRBV6-3,CASSYDERETQYF
TRBJ1-4,TRBV30,CACRSGSKNEKLFF
TRBJ2-1,TRBV6-2/TRBV6-3,CASSYDGGAYEQFF
TRBJ2-2,TRBV11-2,CASSLQRLNTGELFF